This TCR beta chain was sequenced in a study of T cells after yellow fever vaccination. Study details: It was SMART-Seq v4 Ultra Low Input that prepared the fractions with low cell numbers.

With 6 bases clipped from V and 7 bases from J, the junction kept 12 bases outside the gene matches. There are 16 residues in the CDR3. Germline CDR1 and CDR2: SGHVS and FQNEAQ. A universal primer site and UMIs were added as TCR cDNA was made by 5'RACE template switching. From the 5' RACE reads, TCRdb called clonotypes with MiXCR, one entry per CDR3 protein. The sample shows under 400,000 distinct CDR3 sequences, under 14% of them seen only once. The chain has TRBV7-8 and TRBJ1-6; 7 nucleotides align to TRBD1. This sequence was found in a man younger than 30 who received the YFV17D yellow fever vaccine. The starting material was PBMCs, obtained on the day of the first yellow fever vaccination. The CDR3 spells CASRRFPTGQNSPLHF. Here the CDR3 DNA reads TGTGCCAGCAGACGATTCCCGACAGGGCAGAATTCACCCCTCCACTTT.